Below, 27 T cell receptor beta chains from the same sample are listed, as sequenced in a study of cytomegalovirus exposure and HLA in healthy donors (dated by TCRdb to the late 2010s). Libraries were prepared through the immunoSEQ multiplex PCR assay. A mixture of 60 forward primers for TCR Vbeta segments and 13 reverse primers for TCR Jbeta segments was used in the multiplex PCR. TCRdb holds this immuneACCESS table with in-frame rearrangements only. Some clones are missing; in checked studies, unresolved V genes explain under half, and the rest has no known cause. Across this sample there are some 130,000 clones, with over 60% seen only once. Of the sample, approximately 1.3% falls within the top ten clones. Sequences were obtained from PBMCs. The receptor source for this set is a male donor in good health and CMV-seropositive.

V usage is TRBV5-4 and J usage is TRBJ2-5, with 7 bases matching TRBD1. The J call could be wrong; TRBJ2-7 is a better fit for the DNA end. CDR3 size: 14 residues. CDR1 and CDR2 from the germline V gene are SGHNT and YYREEE (reference sequence). In DNA, the CDR3 is TGTGCCAGCAGCTTGGGGGACAGACCCTACGAGCAGTACTTC. This codes for CASSLGDRPYEQYF.

This chain connects TRBV6-5 to TRBJ2-7; no clear D. This CDR3 is built from 13 residues. Trimming pared 5 bases from V and 3 bases from J, leaving 11 bases between. Germline CDR1 and CDR2: MNHEY and SVGAGI. The CDR3 DNA is TGTGCCAGCAGTACCCAACTGGTCTACGAGCAGTACTTC. This translates into CASSTQLVYEQYF.

The chain combines TRBV29-1 with TRBJ2-1; 10 positions agree with TRBD2. Germline CDR1 and CDR2: SQVTM and ANQGSEA. The CDR3 runs 14 residues. V gave up 6 bases and J gave up 8 bases; unmatched junction bases: 10. The CDR3 is CSVDPSGRGDEQFF. DNA for the CDR3: TGCAGCGTCGATCCTAGCGGGAGAGGGGATGAGCAGTTCTTC.

The chain's CDR3 is CASSPTEKGAGELFF. DNA of the CDR3: TGCGCCAGCAGCCCGACAGAGAAGGGGGCCGGGGAGCTGTTTTTT. The chain is built from TRBV10-2 and TRBJ2-2; possible D gene TRBD1, 6 bases. CDR3 length: 15 amino acids. Looked up from germline, CDR1 is WSHSY and CDR2 is SAAADI. Between the trimmed V and J ends, which lost 6 bases and 6 bases, there was a span of 17 bases.

The V and J genes are TRBV5-6 and TRBJ1-1, with a weak D call TRBD1 (5 bases). The CDR3 length is 13 residues. Germline CDR1 SGHDT, CDR2 YYEEEE. V was shortened by 6 bases and J by 3 bases, with 12 bases between the two germline ends. This CDR3 is CASTRGGDTEAFF. In DNA, the CDR3 is TGTGCCAGCACCCGGGGAGGGGACACTGAAGCTTTCTTT.

This clone was seen once. The gene calls are TRBV6-5 and TRBJ1-1; 9 bases agree with TRBD1. V trimming: 2 bases; J trimming: 5 bases; junction bases outside the gene matches: 6. Germline V lookup: CDR1 MNHEY, CDR2 SVGAGI. The CDR3 is made up of 15 amino acids. Here the CDR3 DNA reads TGTGCCAGCAGTTACAAACAGGGGGCCTTTACTGAAGCTTTCTTT. This sequence encodes CASSYKQGAFTEAFF.

The chain recombines TRBV10-3 with TRBJ2-5; 8 nucleotides align to TRBD1. V lost 2 bases, J lost 5 bases, and 4 bases stayed unmatched. There are 14 residues in the CDR3. Germline V gene lookup returns CDR1 ENHRY and CDR2 SYGVKD. CDR3: CAISEDRGRETQYF. CDR3 coding DNA: TGTGCCATCAGTGAGGACAGGGGAAGGGAGACCCAGTACTTC.

This chain links TRBV4-3 with TRBJ1-2, with TRBD1 matching 9 bases. The trim removed 2 bases at V and 6 bases at J, leaving 7 bases unmatched. There are 15 residues in the CDR3. Germline loops: CDR1 LGHNA, CDR2 YSLEER. As DNA, the CDR3 is TGCGCCAGCAGCCAATCCACAGGGGGCACGGATGGCTACACCTTC. Translating gives CASSQSTGGTDGYTF.

Notes on this clone: Other DNA sequences in this sample translate to the same CDR3. This chain connects TRBV9 to TRBJ1-1; the D is unclear. The germline V gene encodes CDR1 SGDLS and CDR2 YYNGEE. Trimming removed 0 bases from V and 1 base from J, with 4 bases in between. The CDR3 runs to 13 residues. The CDR3 region is CASSVGRNTEAFF. CDR3 nucleotides: TGTGCCAGCAGCGTAGGCAGGAACACTGAAGCTTTCTTT.

This clone was seen more than once but under ten times. The V gene is TRBV23-1, the J gene TRBJ1-5; no firm D call. TRBV23-1 is an ORF, and what it does is uncertain. Trimming cost V 1 base and J 9 bases, with 10 bases left between them. The CDR3 runs to 13 residues. CDR3 DNA: TGCGCCAGCAGTCAATGGAGAACGGCGCCCCAGCATTTT. Residues: CASSQWRTAPQHF.

CDR3 sequence reads: CASSTTSGTSYEQYF. The CDR3 DNA sequence: TGTGCCAGTAGTACAACTAGCGGGACCTCCTACGAGCAGTACTTC. The chain is built from TRBV19 and TRBJ2-7, with TRBD2 identical over 10 bases. Germline V CDR1 and CDR2: LNHDA, SQIVND (reference sequence). V lost 4 bases, J lost 0 bases, and 3 bases stayed unmatched. The CDR3 is made up of 15 amino acids.

In DNA, the CDR3 is TGCGCCAGCAGCCAAGGTTCTTGGACAGAGAGCACAGATACGCAGTATTTT. Its protein product is CASSQGSWTESTDTQYF. The chain links TRBV4-1 to TRBJ2-3; D possibly corresponds to TRBD1 (6 bases). Trimming removed 1 base from V and 0 bases from J, with 14 bases in between. The CDR3 is 17 residues long. The V gene's germline CDR1 is MGHRA and CDR2 YSYEKL.

V is TRBV6-1 and J is TRBJ2-7; 14 nucleotides align to TRBD2. This CDR3 has 15 amino acids. Germline V gives CDR1 MNHNS, CDR2 SASEGT. The trim removed 6 bases at V and 3 bases at J, leaving 4 bases unmatched. Here the CDR3 reads CASSRGLAGGYEQYF. CDR3 sequence (DNA): TGTGCCAGCAGCCGCGGACTAGCGGGGGGCTACGAGCAGTACTTC.

The rearrangement joins TRBV7-6 to TRBJ2-7, with 7 positions matching TRBD1. J gave up 3 bases and V 4 bases, and 3 bases lay outside the gene matches. Germline V lookup: CDR1 SGHVS, CDR2 FNYEAQ. The CDR3 has 13 amino acids. CDR3 nucleotides: TGTGCCAGCAGCTATGGGACAGACTACGAGCAGTACTTC. This encodes CASSYGTDYEQYF.

The chain recombines TRBV28 with TRBJ1-5; D may be TRBD1 (5 bases). Germline CDR1 MDHEN, CDR2 SYDVKM. V was shortened by 6 bases and J by 4 bases, with 19 bases between the two germline ends. There are 16 residues in the CDR3. The CDR3 DNA is TGTGCCAGCAGCTCTACGGCTCGGACAATAAATCAGCCCCAGCATTTT. It codes for CASSSTARTINQPQHF.

The V call is TRBV7-6, the J call TRBJ2-5; D might be TRBD2 (5 bases). Trimming removed 5 bases from V and 1 base from J, with 14 bases in between. This CDR3 has 15 residues. Germline V gene sequence: CDR1 SGHVS, CDR2 FNYEAQ. CDR3 sequence: CASSRTLAPQETQYF. The CDR3 coding sequence is TGTGCCAGCAGCCGGACTCTAGCCCCCCAAGAGACCCAGTACTTC.

The chain links TRBV6-5 to TRBJ2-7; no clear D. CDR1 is MNHEY and CDR2 is SVGAGI in the germline V gene. This CDR3 has 11 residues. V was trimmed by 5 bases and J by 3 bases, leaving 5 bases between them. The chain's CDR3 is CASSTDYEQYF. CDR3 nucleotides: TGTGCCAGCAGTACTGACTACGAGCAGTACTTC.

This clone was observed a handful of times. This sequence joins TRBV19 and TRBJ2-1; the match to TRBD2 covers 10 bases. V dropped 4 bases and J dropped 8; count of bases not matched to a gene: 11. Germline V CDR1 and CDR2: LNHDA, SQIVND (reference sequence). The CDR3 contains 16 residues. The CDR3 region has the DNA TGTGCCAGTAGTACCACAGGGAGCGGGGGGGAACATGAGCAGTTCTTC. Protein product: CASSTTGSGGEHEQFF.

The J gene is TRBJ1-2, the V gene TRBV6-4; D not certain. The CDR3 covers 13 residues. CDR1 is MRHNA and CDR2 is SNTAGT in the germline V gene. Trimming removed 2 bases at V and 2 bases at J, with 6 bases between. The CDR3 sequence: CASSDGRNYGYTF. DNA for the CDR3: TGTGCCAGCAGTGACGGCAGGAACTATGGCTACACCTTC.

Remarks on this clone: At one end the junction does not follow the germline gene, possibly because of a read error. The chain combines TRBV7-9 with TRBJ1-1; D uncertain. Germline values: CDR1 SEHNR, CDR2 FQNEAQ (reference sequence). This CDR3 contains 14 residues. The DNA for the CDR3 is TGTTCCAGCAGCTTTTACTCCATGAACACTGAAGCTTTCTTT. It yields the protein CSSSFYSMNTEAFF.

The rearrangement links TRBV27 to TRBJ2-7, with TRBD1 matching 8 bases. The CDR3 sequence is 15 residues long. J was trimmed by 5 bases and V by 5 bases; bases with no gene match: 11. The V gene's germline CDR1 is MNHEY and CDR2 SMNVEV (reference sequence). CDR3 protein: CASSRTGTVPHEQYF. The CDR3 region has the DNA TGTGCCAGCAGTCGGACAGGGACAGTGCCCCACGAGCAGTACTTC.

V gene TRBV7-8 combines with J gene TRBJ2-5; 10 bases line up with TRBD2. The CDR3 sequence is 16 residues long. J was trimmed by 5 bases and V by 5 bases; bases with no gene match: 11. Germline loops: CDR1 SGHVS, CDR2 FQNEAQ. CDR3 sequence reads: CASSAHSSGGYETQYF. The DNA for the CDR3 is TGTGCCAGCAGCGCTCACTCTAGCGGGGGATACGAGACCCAGTACTTC. Full variable domain (outside the CDR3, taken from reference TRBV7-8 and TRBJ2-5): GAGVSQSPRYKVAKRGQDVALRCDPISGHVSLFWYQQALGQGPEFLTYFQNEAQLDKSGLPSDRFFAERPEGSVSTLKIQRTQQEDSAVYLCASSAHSSGGYETQYFGPGTRLLVL.

This chain links TRBV11-2 with TRBJ1-5; TRBD1 matches 7 bases. Germline trimming cut 1 base from V and 2 bases from J; bases unmatched to any gene: 5. The CDR3 sequence is 16 residues long. The germline CDR1 and CDR2 sequences are SGHAT and FQNNGV. The CDR3 spells CASSLGTGVGNQPQHF. The CDR3 region has the DNA TGTGCCAGCAGCTTAGGGACAGGTGTAGGCAATCAGCCCCAGCATTTT.

The chain recombines TRBV19 with TRBJ1-5; D is unresolved. Trimming stripped 3 bases from V and 1 base from J, with 7 bases between. This CDR3 is built from 14 residues. Germline V gives CDR1 LNHDA, CDR2 SQIVND (reference sequence). The CDR3 region has the DNA TGTGCCAGTAGTATGCGTCGGAGCAATCAGCCCCAGCATTTT. Translating it yields CASSMRRSNQPQHF.

This chain connects TRBV5-1 to TRBJ1-1; D is unresolved. The V and J ends lost 4 bases and 3 bases respectively, with 16 bases between them. Per the germline V gene, CDR1 is SGHRS and CDR2 is YFSETQ. The CDR3 extends over 15 amino acids. The CDR3 DNA follows: TGCGCCAGCAGCCCAGGTGCGGGATCGGACACTGAAGCTTTCTTT. Its translation: CASSPGAGSDTEAFF.

CDR3 bases: TGTGCCAGCAGTGACACACCGAACTCCGCCTTCTATTACAGGGGGCGCCGTGAAAAACTGTTTTTT. Translating it yields CASSDTPNSAFYYRGRREKLFF. This chain joins TRBV6-4 and TRBJ1-4, with TRBD1 identical over 9 bases. With 2 bases clipped from V and 7 bases from J, the junction kept 26 bases outside the gene matches. CDR1 and CDR2 (germline): MRHNA, SNTAGT. CDR3 length equals 22 residues.

The chain has TRBV19 and TRBJ2-5; 8 bases fit TRBD1. Germline assignment: CDR1 LNHDA and CDR2 SQIVND (reference sequence). V lost 6 bases to trimming and J lost 6 bases; unmatched junction nucleotides: 9. The CDR3 runs 14 residues. In nucleotides, the CDR3 is TGTGCCAGTAGGGACGGACAGGGCGGAAAGACCCAGTACTTC. It yields the protein CASRDGQGGKTQYF.